These 32 T cell receptor beta chains originate from one sample sequenced in a study of molecular identifiers for immune sequencing clone quantification. Each CDR3 protein gets one entry after TCRdb re-called the PCR reads with MiXCR. This sample has more than 85,000 distinct CDR3 sequences, with roughly a third found just once. Sequenced material: naive CD8+ T cells from blood, with Jurkat cell RNA spiked in. The subset was: FACS-sorted CD8+CD4-CCR7+CD45RA+ naive T cells. The receptors stem from a human donor in good health. Some libraries in this study had Jurkat cell RNA spiked in.

To note about this clonotype: The junction and the germline gene differ at one end; a read error may be behind it. The chain is built from TRBV5-3 and TRBJ2-7, with unresolved D. TRBV5-3 has ORF status, its function being uncertain. The CDR3 is 14 residues long. CDR3 nucleotides: TGTGCCAGCAGCTTGTATCGAAGGAACTACGAGCAGTACTTC. Encoded protein: CASSLYRRNYEQYF.

V usage is TRBV19 and J usage is TRBJ2-2; D is undetermined. Between the trimmed V and J ends, which lost 10 bases and 2 bases, there was a span of 5 bases. This CDR3 is built from 11 residues. CDR1 is LNHDA, CDR2 SQIVND, per germline (reference sequence). Here the CDR3 DNA reads TGTGCCACTACAAACACCGGGGAGCTGTTTTTT. Its translation: CATTNTGELFF.

This clonotype has more than one count but fewer than ten. The genes are TRBV24-1 and TRBJ2-3, with D perhaps TRBD2 (6 bases). The V end lost 10 bases, the J end lost 2 bases, and 12 bases lay between the germline ends. The CDR3 consists of 13 residues. Germline lookup yields CDR1 KGHDR and CDR2 SFDVKD. The CDR3 DNA is TGTGCCACGAGGGGACTTAACACAGATACGCAGTATTTT. Amino acids: CATRGLNTDTQYF.

This clonotype was counted between two and nine times. The gene calls are TRBV7-6 and TRBJ1-6; D gene unclear. Deletions cut 5 bases from V and 10 bases from J, with 15 bases between. CDR3 length: 14 residues. Looked up from germline, CDR1 is SGHVS and CDR2 is FNYEAQ. The CDR3 loop is CASSREVGGSPLHF. CDR3 nucleotide sequence: TGTGCCAGCAGCCGCGAGGTGGGCGGATCACCCCTCCACTTT.

The rearrangement uses TRBV11-2 and TRBJ2-7; tentatively, D is TRBD2 (6 bases). Trimming removed 1 base at V and 2 bases at J, with 9 bases between. Per the germline V gene, CDR1 is SGHAT and CDR2 is FQNNGV. This CDR3 has 14 amino acids. For the CDR3, the DNA is TGTGCCAGCAGCTTAGGGCGGGGTCCCTACGAGCAGTACTTC. Translating gives CASSLGRGPYEQYF.

This clonotype has at least ten counts. The genes are TRBV6-2 or TRBV6-3 and TRBJ1-1; 7 bases fit TRBD1. The germline V gene encodes CDR1 MNHEY and CDR2 SVGEGT. Trimming cost V 5 bases and J 1 base; bases outside gene matches: 7. The CDR3 length is 15 residues. CDR3 sequence reads: CASSKQGSSNTEAFF. The CDR3 coding sequence is TGTGCCAGCAGTAAACAGGGGTCTTCGAACACTGAAGCTTTCTTT.

This clonotype has a handful of counts. One end of the junction fails to match germline, which may point to a read error. The chain combines TRBV6-1 with TRBJ2-1; D is possibly TRBD1 (5 bases). CDR3 length: 16 amino acids. The V gene's germline CDR1 is MNHNS and CDR2 SASEGT. Here the CDR3 DNA reads TGTGCCAGCAGGTCCAGACAGACCTCGGGCTACAATGAGCGGTTCTTC. Its translation: CASRSRQTSGYNERFF.

In DNA, the CDR3 is TGTGCCAGCAGCTTAGACTCCAGACTAGCGGGATTCTACAATGAGCAGTTCTTC. Its translation is CASSLDSRLAGFYNEQFF. The J gene is TRBJ2-1, the V gene TRBV11-2; 11 nucleotides align to TRBD2. The J segment lost 3 bases and the V segment lost 0 bases, leaving 7 bases of the junction unmatched. CDR3 size: 18 residues. From germline, CDR1 is SGHAT and CDR2 FQNNGV. The full variable domain, completed using reference TRBV11-2 and TRBJ2-1, is EAGVAQSPRYKIIEKRQSVAFWCNPISGHATLYWYQQILGQGPKLLIQFQNNGVVDDSQLPKDRFSAERLKGVDSTLKIQPAKLEDSAVYLCASSLDSRLAGFYNEQFFGPGTRLTVL.

Regarding this clonotype: A much larger clone sits a single nucleotide away, making a read error possible. Since no conserved phenylalanine or tryptophan closes the CDR3, a read error is the likely cause. V and J are TRBV19 and TRBJ1-5; 7 bases are a match to TRBD1. J gave up 4 bases and V 6 bases, and 6 bases lay outside the gene matches. Germline CDR1 and CDR2: LNHDA and SQIVND (reference sequence). This CDR3 is built from 14 residues. CDR3 sequence reads: CASSWDRGNQPQHS. The CDR3 DNA reads as TGTGCCAGTAGCTGGGACAGAGGGAATCAGCCCCAGCATTCT.

Many counts were recorded for this clonotype. The chain is built from TRBV7-2 and TRBJ2-3; the match to TRBD2 covers 9 bases. The CDR3 length is 19 residues. With 2 bases clipped from V and 0 bases from J, the junction kept 12 bases outside the gene matches. Germline V gene data show CDR1 as SGHTA and CDR2 as FQGNSA. The CDR3 is CASSLLRLAGIHSTDTQYF. The CDR3 DNA follows: TGTGCCAGCAGCTTATTGAGGCTAGCGGGAATCCACAGCACAGATACGCAGTATTTT.

Note on this clonotype: With a much larger clone just one base away, this may be a read error. V gene TRBV4-2 combines with J gene TRBJ1-4; D is perhaps TRBD1 (5 bases). Per the germline V gene, CDR1 is LGHNA and CDR2 is YNFKEQ. CDR3 length: 16 amino acids. The CDR3 is CASSHLPGRENEKLIF. CDR3 DNA sequence: TGTGCCAGCAGCCATTTGCCGGGACGGGAAAATGAAAAACTGATTTTT.

The chain joins TRBV28 to TRBJ2-3; TRBD2 aligns across 8 bases. CDR1 MDHEN and CDR2 SYDVKM come from the germline V gene. V lost 7 bases to trimming and J lost 2 bases; unmatched junction nucleotides: 20. The CDR3 is 19 residues long. The CDR3 nucleotides read TGTGCCAGCACCCCCCTACGGGAGGGACAAAATAGGGACACAGATACGCAGTATTTT. It codes for CASTPLREGQNRDTDTQYF.

The chain combines TRBV14 with TRBJ2-1; D gene uncertain. The germline V gene has CDR1 SGHDN and CDR2 FVKESK. V lost 1 base and J 15 bases, leaving 13 bases between the germline ends. The CDR3 is 12 amino acids. The CDR3: CASSQVNQLWFF. The CDR3 DNA sequence: TGTGCCAGCAGCCAAGTGAATCAACTGTGGTTCTTC.

The sample holds many counts of this clonotype. The chain joins TRBV7-9 to TRBJ1-5; no firm D call. In germline, CDR1 is SEHNR, CDR2 FQNEAQ (reference sequence). The CDR3 loop spans 14 amino acids. V lost 4 bases to trimming and J lost 1 base, with 8 bases between them. The CDR3 spells CASSSTASNQPQHF. The CDR3, as DNA: TGTGCCAGCAGCTCTACGGCCAGCAATCAGCCCCAGCATTTT.

The table lists this clonotype with a few counts. The chain carries TRBV28 and TRBJ1-6; TRBD1 matches at 9 bases. The CDR3 length is 15 residues. The junction had 10 bases not matched to a gene; V was cut back by 10 bases and J by 6 bases. Germline V lookup: CDR1 MDHEN, CDR2 SYDVKM. The CDR3 loop reads CATKLQGAFNSPLHF. CDR3 in DNA: TGTGCCACCAAATTACAGGGGGCATTTAATTCACCCCTCCACTTT. The variable domain in full, with the rest retrieved from reference TRBV28 and TRBJ1-6, is DVKVTQSSRYLVKRTGEKVFLECVQDMDHENMFWYRQDPGLGLRLIYFSYDVKMKEKGDIPEGYSVSREKKERFSLILESASTNQTSMYLCATKLQGAFNSPLHFGNGTRLTVT.

About this clonotype itself: One base away lies a much larger clone, so this may be a sequencing read error. V and J are TRBV19 and TRBJ2-5, with unresolved D. V was cut by 3 bases and J by 3 bases, with 14 bases left in between. CDR3 length: 15 amino acids. The germline V gene has CDR1 LNHDA and CDR2 SQIVND (reference sequence). The CDR3 sequence is CASSMWSGSKETQYF. CDR3 sequence (DNA): TGTGCCAGTAGTATGTGGTCAGGTAGCAAAGAGACCCAGTACTTC. The full variable domain, in which reference TRBV19 and TRBJ2-5 provide the parts outside the CDR3, is DGGITQSPKYLFRKEGQNVTLSCEQNLNHDAMYWYRQDPGQGLRLIYYSQIVNDFQKGDIAEGYSVSREKKESFPLTVTSAQKNPTAFYLCASSMWSGSKETQYFGPGTRLLVL.

This chain joins TRBV27 and TRBJ2-3; 13 positions agree with TRBD2. Germline V gives CDR1 MNHEY, CDR2 SMNVEV (reference sequence). The CDR3 runs to 16 residues. J was trimmed by 4 bases and V by 7 bases; bases with no gene match: 8. CDR3 nucleotides: TGTGCCAGCACCTCACCAGGACTAGCGGGAGCAGATACGCAGTATTTT. This sequence encodes CASTSPGLAGADTQYF.

The rearrangement links TRBV4-3 to TRBJ1-2; 8 nucleotides line up with TRBD1. V lost 6 bases, J lost 8 bases, and 11 bases stayed unmatched. Germline-derived CDR1 and CDR2 are LGHNA and YSLEER. The length of the CDR3 is 14 residues. CDR3 bases: TGCGCCAGCAGGGACTCTGGACAGGGACGCGGCTACACCTTC. Protein product: CASRDSGQGRGYTF.

This clonotype occurred once. As the CDR3 is not closed by the conserved phenylalanine or tryptophan, this likely results from a read error. The DNA is omitted, as the CDR3 cannot be located on it reliably, and the CDR3 follows TCRdb's listing. The chain uses TRBV5-1 and TRBJ2-4; TRBD1, the table's D call, was not compared with the DNA. From germline, CDR1 is SGHRS and CDR2 YFSETQ. Counting both end residues, the CDR3 totals 13 amino acids. The CDR3 reads CASSKPPDQDREL.

With respect to this clonotype: This may come from a read error, since a much larger clone is one base off. The CDR3 DNA follows: TGTGCCAGCAGCAGGAGGGGGACAGGGTCCCGTTCTGGCACAGATACGCAGTATTTT. It translates to CASSRRGTGSRSGTDTQYF. This rearrangement joins TRBV5-3 to TRBJ2-3; TRBD1 agrees at 9 bases. TRBV5-3 qualifies as an ORF whose function is uncertain. With V trimmed by 8 bases and J by 1 base, 20 bases remained unmatched. The CDR3 has 19 amino acids.

In its sample, this clonotype was seen a few times. The chain couples TRBV20-1 to TRBJ2-7; D not certain. CDR1 is DFQATT and CDR2 is SNEGSKA in the germline V gene (reference sequence). Deletions cut 2 bases from V and 7 bases from J, with 9 bases between. The CDR3 spans 11 residues. The CDR3 sequence: CSARNPREQYF. The CDR3 region has the DNA TGCAGTGCTAGAAACCCCCGGGAGCAGTACTTC.

A remark on this clonotype: A much larger clonotype is one base distant, so this may be a read error. The chain is built from TRBV23-1 and TRBJ2-4; 7 nucleotides line up with TRBD1. TRBV23-1 belongs to the ORF category, with a function that is uncertain. This CDR3 is 15 amino acids long. The CDR3 bases are TGCGCCAGCAGGGGTACAGGGGTAGCCAAAAACAATCAGTACTTC. Protein: CASRGTGVAKNNQYF.

This clonotype was recorded a few times. The V gene is TRBV28, the J gene TRBJ2-3; 8 bases fit TRBD2. Per germline, CDR1 MDHEN and CDR2 SYDVKM. V lost 3 bases and J lost 2; bases outside the gene matches: 10. CDR3 length equals 17 residues. In DNA, the CDR3 is TGTGCCAGCAGTTTCGGGGGACTAGTAGGGGTCACAGATACGCAGTATTTT. The encoded protein is CASSFGGLVGVTDTQYF.

On this clonotype itself: One end of the junction varies from germline; a read error may be responsible. The rearrangement joins TRBV6-1 to TRBJ1-4; no reliable D call. The V gene's germline CDR1 is MNHNS and CDR2 SASEGT. The CDR3 loop spans 14 amino acids. The CDR3 reads CASTEWGANEKLFF. The CDR3 coding sequence is TGTGCCAGCACTGAATGGGGTGCTAATGAAAAACTGTTTTTT.

The rearrangement links TRBV12-3 or TRBV12-4 to TRBJ2-5, with 7 bases identical to TRBD1. This CDR3 region has 16 residues. The V and J ends lost 6 bases and 4 bases, in that order; junction bases with no gene match: 14. CDR3 in DNA: TGTGCCAGCAGCCTGAAGGGGGCGTCGGTAATAGAGACCCAGTACTTC. This sequence encodes CASSLKGASVIETQYF.

This clonotype came up many times. J is TRBJ2-1 and V is TRBV6-5; 7 bases align to TRBD2. CDR3 size: 15 residues. Germline assignment: CDR1 MNHEY and CDR2 SVGAGI. The junction had 1 base not matched to a gene; V was cut back by 2 bases and J by 0 bases. The CDR3 DNA reads TGTGCCAGCAGTTACGGCGGGGGCTCCTACAATGAGCAGTTCTTC. It yields the protein CASSYGGGSYNEQFF.

Concerning this clonotype itself: Since the CDR3 does not end with the conserved phenylalanine or tryptophan, this likely comes from a read error. This chain links TRBV27 with TRBJ1-2; 8 bases are a match to TRBD1. The length of the CDR3 is 15 residues. Germline values: CDR1 MNHEY, CDR2 SMNVEV (reference sequence). V lost 3 bases and J lost 5; bases outside the gene matches: 8. CDR3: CASSFSQGALYGYTI. The CDR3 DNA is TGTGCCAGCAGTTTTTCTCAGGGGGCGTTATATGGCTACACCATC.

Ten or more counts support this clonotype. The chain combines TRBV6-5 with TRBJ2-1, with D unresolved. Germline V gene sequence: CDR1 MNHEY, CDR2 SVGAGI. V was pared by 2 bases and J by 5 bases, with 10 bases between. This CDR3 comprises 14 residues. The CDR3 protein is CASSYEWRNNEQFF. CDR3 DNA: TGTGCCAGCAGTTACGAGTGGCGGAACAATGAGCAGTTCTTC.

In its sample, this clonotype was seen a few times. The V and J genes are TRBV10-3 and TRBJ2-7; 7 nucleotides match TRBD2. The CDR3 runs 14 residues. V dropped 8 bases and J dropped 2; count of bases not matched to a gene: 9. The germline CDR1 and CDR2 sequences are ENHRY and SYGVKD. The CDR3 bases are TGTGCCATCGGCCCGACGGGAGGCACCTACGAGCAGTACTTC. It is translated as CAIGPTGGTYEQYF.

The sample holds a few counts of this clonotype. The chain couples TRBV21-1 to TRBJ2-5; TRBD2 reflects the table's D call only, with no check against the DNA. TRBV21-1 is a pseudogene segment. The CDR3 is 13 residues long. The CDR3 here is CASTLETQETQYF. CDR3 DNA sequence: TGTGCCAGCACACTAGAGACTCAAGAGACCCAGTACTTC.

Only a few counts were recorded for this clonotype. V usage is TRBV12-3 or TRBV12-4 and J usage is TRBJ2-7, with TRBD1 matching over 7 bases. The J segment lost 6 bases and the V segment lost 6 bases, leaving 5 bases of the junction unmatched. The CDR3 totals 12 residues. In DNA form, the CDR3 reads TGTGCCAGCAGGCGCGCAGGGGGCGAGCAGTACTTC. Residues: CASRRAGGEQYF.

This clonotype was counted between two and nine times. For the CDR3, the DNA is TGTGCCAGCAGCTCCGGGACAGGGAATCAGCCCCAGCATTTT. Protein sequence: CASSSGTGNQPQHF. The chain has TRBV7-9 and TRBJ1-5, with 9 nucleotides matching TRBD1. Germline CDR1 SEHNR, CDR2 FQNEAQ (reference sequence). This CDR3 comprises 14 residues. Trimming removed 4 bases from V and 4 bases from J; junction bases left unmatched: 2.